The 8 T cell receptor beta chains in this list originate from one sample, sequenced in a study of CD8+CD57+ T cells in acquired aplastic anemia. Genomic DNA, the template, was used for profiling of the TCR beta VDJ and CDR3. TCRdb reprocessed the reads with MiXCR, giving one entry per CDR3 protein. The sample shows 250,000 to 350,000 distinct CDR3 sequences, approximately 58% of them seen only once. All patients picked for sequencing had shown, by flow cytometry, an expansion of CD8+CD57+ cells. Sequencing was carried out using sorted CD4+, CD8+, or CD8+CD57+ T cells (not recorded which) from PBMCs. The source of these receptors is a human donor with aplastic anemia.

V is TRBV19 and J is TRBJ1-5, with a weak D call TRBD1 (6 bases). V was trimmed by 5 bases and J by 3 bases, leaving 17 bases between them. Germline lookup yields CDR1 LNHDA and CDR2 SQIVND (reference sequence). The CDR3 runs to 16 residues. CDR3 protein: CASSYWANRDNQPQHF. DNA of the CDR3: TGTGCCAGTAGTTACTGGGCCAACAGGGACAATCAGCCCCAGCATTTT.

The chain has TRBV2 and TRBJ1-1; 11 nucleotides agree with TRBD1. Germline CDR1 SNHLY, CDR2 FYNNEI. Germline trimming cut 2 bases from V and 4 bases from J; bases unmatched to any gene: 6. The CDR3 runs to 16 residues. CDR3 bases: TGTGCCAGCAGTGAATTCGTGGGGACAGGGGGCACTGAAGCTTTCTTT. Its protein is CASSEFVGTGGTEAFF.

J is TRBJ1-5 and V is TRBV19; 10 positions match TRBD1. Germline CDR1 reads LNHDA; CDR2 reads SQIVND (reference sequence). This CDR3 region has 15 residues. The V segment lost 7 bases and the J segment 1 base; nucleotides outside the gene matches: 4. CDR3 nucleotide sequence: TGTGCCAGTACCCCGGGACAGGGGAGCAATCAGCCCCAGCATTTT. Translating gives CASTPGQGSNQPQHF.

The chain carries TRBV6-4 and TRBJ2-1; 7 bases agree with TRBD2. CDR3 size: 14 residues. With 4 bases clipped from V and 3 bases from J, the junction kept 3 bases outside the gene matches. Germline CDR1 reads MRHNA; CDR2 reads SNTAGT. CDR3 loop: CASSAAGDYNEQFF. CDR3 DNA: TGTGCCAGCAGTGCGGCGGGGGACTACAATGAGCAGTTCTTC.

The chain links TRBV24-1 to TRBJ1-1; 7 bases align to TRBD1. The V and J ends lost 6 bases and 6 bases, in that order; junction bases with no gene match: 3. Germline-derived CDR1 and CDR2 are KGHDR and SFDVKD. The CDR3 is 12 residues long. The CDR3 DNA sequence: TGTGCCACCAGTATTACAGGGGCTGAAGCTTTCTTT. Protein sequence: CATSITGAEAFF.

This clonotype came up a few times. Compared with germline, one end of the junction differs, possibly owing to a read error. The rearrangement joins TRBV7-7 to TRBJ2-7; 9 bases line up with TRBD2. There are 15 residues in the CDR3. The germline gives CDR1 SSHAT, CDR2 FNYEAQ (reference sequence). CDR3 amino acids: CASSQGAGGDYEQYF. In nucleotides, the CDR3 is TGTGCTAGCAGCCAAGGGGCGGGAGGGGACTACGAGCAGTACTTC.

V gene TRBV19 combines with J gene TRBJ1-5; TRBD1 is a possible D gene (5 bases). V lost 2 bases to trimming and J lost 6 bases, with 11 bases between them. The CDR3 loop spans 14 amino acids. Germline CDR1 and CDR2: LNHDA and SQIVND (reference sequence). For the CDR3, the DNA is TGTGCCAGTAGTATATTGGGGGACGGTCAGCCCCAGCATTTT. Amino acids: CASSILGDGQPQHF.

This clonotype was seen only a few times. The chain employs TRBV29-1 and TRBJ1-2, with D perhaps TRBD1 (6 bases). The length of the CDR3 is 12 residues. Trimming took 6 bases from V and 4 from J, leaving 12 bases between them. CDR1 SQVTM and CDR2 ANQGSEA come from the germline V gene. Here the CDR3 DNA reads TGCAGCGTGGGAGGACAGCCCTATGGCTACACCTTC. It translates to CSVGGQPYGYTF.